Listed below are T cell receptor beta chains from one sample, sequenced in a study of shared clonotypes between healthy human individuals. The protocol was immunoSEQ multiplex PCR, while the TCRdb copy is restricted to in-frame clones and leaves out a portion. The sample has about 2 million clones; about 95% are singletons. Sequencing was done on a sample of naive CD4+ T cells sorted from blood. All receptors derive from a man between 18 and 29 years old in good health. Both conserved end residues are part of each CDR3. The order of the fields is D gene, clone size, V gene, J gene, CDR3 protein, CDR3 DNA. A D gene is named only where the DNA matches it firmly. The size field is filled for only some rows; it gives once, few, many or a size class.

NA	NA	TRBV5-1	TRBJ2-5	CASSSNAGTQYF	TGCGCCAGCAGCTCCAATGCCGGGACCCAGTACTTC
NA	once	TRBV27	TRBJ2-5	CASSLSRGGETQYF	TGTGCCAGCAGTTTATCGAGGGGTGGGGAGACCCAGTACTTC
NA	NA	TRBV30	TRBJ2-2	CAWSGQGGAGELFF	TGTGCCTGGAGCGGACAGGGAGGGGCCGGGGAGCTGTTTTTT
TRBD1	NA	TRBV5-6	TRBJ2-1	CASSLGTGRSYNEQFF	TGTGCCAGCAGCTTGGGGACAGGGAGATCCTACAATGAGCAGTTCTTC
NA	NA	TRBV7-2	TRBJ1-1	CASSLGVVNTEAFF	TGTGCCAGCAGCTTAGGGGTTGTGAACACTGAAGCTTTCTTT
NA	many	TRBV18	TRBJ1-1	CASSPPTVGVEAFF	TGTGCCAGCTCACCACCAACGGTCGGGGTTGAAGCTTTCTTT
TRBD1	NA	TRBV28	TRBJ2-3	CASSHRGGYTDTQYF	TGTGCCAGCAGTCACAGGGGTGGTTACACAGATACGCAGTATTTT
TRBD1	NA	TRBV10-3	TRBJ1-4	CAISVGQGGTTNEKLFF	TGTGCCATCAGCGTGGGACAGGGGGGAACAACTAATGAAAAACTGTTTTTT
NA	NA	TRBV7-9	TRBJ1-2	CASSLAGGLNGYTF	TGTGCCAGCAGCCTTGCAGGAGGGTTGAATGGCTACACCTTC
NA	few	TRBV2	TRBJ1-2	CASSGDGNNYGYTF	TGTGCCAGCAGTGGGGACGGTAATAACTATGGCTACACCTTC
NA	once	TRBV30	TRBJ2-1	CAWSVGLAYNEQFF	TGTGCCTGGAGTGTCGGACTCGCTTACAATGAGCAGTTCTTC
NA	NA	TRBV7-9	TRBJ1-4	CASSSLSAGVNEKLFF	TGTGCCAGCAGCTCACTATCGGCAGGGGTTAATGAAAAACTGTTTTTT
TRBD1	NA	TRBV10-3	TRBJ2-3	CAISDPDRGRDTQYF	TGTGCCATCAGTGATCCGGACAGGGGTAGGGATACGCAGTATTTT
TRBD1	NA	TRBV7-9	TRBJ2-4	CASSFTGTGENIQYF	TGTGCCAGCAGCTTCACCGGGACAGGGGAAAACATTCAGTACTTC
NA	NA	TRBV4-2	TRBJ2-2	CASSQEQGGTGELFF	TGTGCCAGCAGCCAAGAACAGGGGGGGACCGGGGAGCTGTTTTTT
TRBD1	NA	TRBV15	TRBJ2-1	CATSRPGQGILNEQFF	TGTGCCACCAGCAGACCGGGACAGGGAATCTTAAATGAGCAGTTCTTC
TRBD1	once	TRBV27	TRBJ2-5	CASSPPTGDETQYF	TGTGCCAGCAGTCCCCCGACAGGGGATGAGACCCAGTACTTC
NA	NA	TRBV5-1	TRBJ2-2	CATADGNTGELFF	TGCGCCACCGCGGACGGGAACACCGGGGAGCTGTTTTTT
TRBD2	NA	TRBV6-5	TRBJ2-4	CASSFAGGGYIQYF	TGTGCCAGCAGTTTTGCGGGAGGGGGATACATTCAGTACTTC
NA	once	TRBV4-3	TRBJ2-2	CASSQEVYTGELFF	TGCGCCAGCAGCCAAGAGGTCTACACCGGGGAGCTGTTTTTT
NA	NA	TRBV10-3	TRBJ1-3	CAISESRLRNPGNTIYF	TGTGCCATCAGTGAGTCGAGACTCCGGAACCCTGGAAACACCATATATTTT
TRBD1	few	TRBV7-2	TRBJ1-2	CASSSTVPGGGYTF	TGTGCCAGCAGCTCCACGGTACCAGGGGGTGGCTACACCTTC
NA	NA	TRBV6-4	TRBJ1-2	CASSDGGKGEANYGYTF	TGTGCCAGCAGTGATGGGGGGAAAGGTGAAGCGAACTATGGCTACACCTTC
NA	NA	TRBV11-2	TRBJ2-5	CASSFQGLETQYF	TGTGCCAGCAGCTTTCAGGGGCTGGAGACCCAGTACTTC
NA	NA	TRBV28	TRBJ1-5	CASSRGNQPQHF	TGTGCCAGCAGCAGGGGTAATCAGCCCCAGCATTTT
NA	NA	TRBV7-9	TRBJ1-2	CASSLAQANYGYTF	TGTGCCAGCAGCTTGGCGCAGGCTAACTATGGCTACACCTTC
TRBD1	NA	TRBV9	TRBJ2-2	CASSASGGTGELFF	TGTGCCAGCAGCGCCTCAGGGGGAACCGGGGAGCTGTTTTTT
TRBD2	NA	TRBV6-1	TRBJ2-2	CATRTSGVNTGELFF	TGTGCCACCCGGACTAGCGGGGTGAACACCGGGGAGCTGTTTTTT
NA	NA	TRBV5-1	TRBJ2-1	CASSLGQAYNEQFF	TGCGCCAGCAGCTTGGGACAGGCGTACAATGAGCAGTTCTTC
NA	NA	TRBV10-2	TRBJ2-5	CASSEPGQGIGETQYF	TGCGCCAGCAGTGAACCGGGGCAGGGGATAGGAGAGACCCAGTACTTC
NA	NA	TRBV11-2	TRBJ2-2	CASSSGTLNTGELFF	TGTGCCAGCAGCTCCGGGACTCTTAACACCGGGGAGCTGTTTTTT
NA	NA	TRBV1	TRBJ2-1	CTSSQARTSGVSSYNEQFF	TGCACCAGCAGCCAAGCCCGGACTAGCGGGGTGAGCTCCTACAATGAGCAGTTCTTC
NA	NA	TRBV11-2	TRBJ2-3	CASSLELAGGRNTQYF	TGTGCCAGCAGCTTAGAACTAGCTGGGGGGAGAAATACGCAGTATTTT
NA	NA	TRBV2	TRBJ2-7	CASSEDGGSYEQYF	TGTGCCAGCAGTGAAGACGGGGGCTCCTACGAGCAGTACTTC
TRBD1	NA	TRBV7-9	TRBJ1-2	CASMVGQGAVGYTF	TGTGCCAGCATGGTCGGACAGGGGGCGGTTGGCTACACCTTC
NA	NA	TRBV2	TRBJ1-5	CASINGLNQPQHF	TGTGCCAGCATTAATGGTCTTAATCAGCCCCAGCATTTT
NA	NA	TRBV6-5	TRBJ2-5	CASSYSTSQETQYF	TGTGCCAGCAGTTACTCAACTAGCCAAGAGACCCAGTACTTC
TRBD2	NA	TRBV4-3	TRBJ2-7	CASSQDSSWASGRNEQYF	TGCGCCAGCAGCCAAGATTCTAGTTGGGCTAGCGGGAGGAACGAGCAGTACTTC
TRBD2	NA	TRBV11-2	TRBJ2-7	CASSWGLASSYEQYF	TGTGCCAGCAGCTGGGGACTAGCGAGTTCCTACGAGCAGTACTTC
NA	NA	TRBV7-2	TRBJ1-4	CASSLSSHTNEKLFF	TGTGCCAGCAGCTTAAGTAGTCACACTAATGAAAAACTGTTTTTT
TRBD1	NA	TRBV7-3	TRBJ1-2	CASSLAGGLSGYTF	TGTGCCAGCAGCTTAGCAGGGGGTCTTAGTGGCTACACCTTC
NA	NA	TRBV30	TRBJ1-6	CAWSVGRTANSPLHF	TGTGCCTGGAGTGTAGGTCGGACAGCAAATTCACCCCTCCACTTT
NA	NA	TRBV30	TRBJ2-7	CAVSLGFEQYF	TGTGCGGTTTCCCTAGGATTCGAGCAGTACTTC
NA	NA	TRBV5-8	TRBJ2-6	CASSFQGAGANVLTF	TGTGCCAGCAGCTTCCAGGGCGCTGGGGCCAACGTCCTGACTTTC
NA	NA	TRBV29-1	TRBJ1-2	CSVEGGGSYGYTF	TGCAGCGTTGAAGGAGGTGGTTCCTATGGCTACACCTTC
NA	NA	TRBV6-5	TRBJ1-2	CASSYSLEGVGGYTF	TGTGCCAGCAGTTACTCCCTCGAAGGGGTTGGGGGCTACACCTTC
TRBD2	NA	TRBV6-5	TRBJ2-7	CASSLKRGIPYEQYF	TGTGCCAGCAGTTTAAAGCGGGGGATCCCCTACGAGCAGTACTTC
TRBD1	NA	TRBV6-5	TRBJ1-4	CASSYTDRGGKLFF	TGTGCCAGCAGTTACACCGACAGGGGGGGAAAACTGTTTTTT
NA	NA	TRBV2	TRBJ2-3	CASSAGPNTDTQYF	TGTGCCAGCAGTGCGGGACCGAACACAGATACGCAGTATTTT
TRBD2	NA	TRBV7-2	TRBJ2-7	CASSLGLAGIHEQYF	TGTGCCAGCAGCTTAGGACTAGCGGGTATCCACGAGCAGTACTTC
NA	NA	TRBV30	TRBJ2-3	CAWTLGSADTQYF	TGTGCCTGGACGCTGGGGTCGGCAGATACGCAGTATTTT
NA	NA	TRBV2	TRBJ2-2	CASFRGGNTGELFF	TGTGCCAGCTTTAGGGGGGGAAACACCGGGGAGCTGTTTTTT
NA	NA	TRBV27	TRBJ2-5	CASSLTAVMLIETQYF	TGTGCCAGCAGTTTAACGGCGGTGATGCTAATAGAGACCCAGTACTTC
NA	NA	TRBV18	TRBJ1-1	CASSIIQGSTEAFF	TGTGCCAGCTCTATCATACAGGGTTCAACTGAAGCTTTCTTT
NA	NA	TRBV6-5	TRBJ1-3	CASSYGRAPGNTIYF	TGTGCCAGCAGTTACGGCAGAGCTCCTGGAAACACCATATATTTT
NA	once	TRBV30	TRBJ1-5	CAWSGQEDQPQHF	TGTGCCTGGAGTGGTCAGGAGGATCAGCCCCAGCATTTT
TRBD1	NA	TRBV28	TRBJ2-1	CASTSPGQYYEQFF	TGTGCCAGCACCTCCCCGGGACAGTACTATGAGCAGTTCTTC